What follows is one T cell receptor beta chain and its context. There is no known antigen for this receptor. A read error may account for a junction end that differs from germline. According to the germline V gene, CDR1 reads SGHRS and CDR2 reads YFSETQ. From the cysteine up to the phenylalanine, the CDR3 has a length of 14 residues. Only the CDR3 portion is preserved as DNA: 42 bases, with reading frame beginning at the first base. Receptor amplification or capture employed multiplex PCR. Sequenced using an Illumina HiSeq 2500. TCRbeta libraries were constructed through three rounds of nested PCR with primers (Table S4) according to protocols adapted from ARM-PCR. Before sequencing, PCR products of 200-500 bp were cut from the gel and purified using the QIAquick gel extraction kit. For the original study's pipeline: Trimmomatic was used to clean the reads, FLASH was used to merge the reads into complete CDR3 sequences, and MiTCR was used to assign the reads to V(D)J germline segments. Clonal diversity was calculated as the inverse Simpson's index using VDJtools. In-frame sequences without a premature stop codon were defined as productive reads. Using fastp at Q25 and MiXCR, TCRdb reprocessed the public reads and kept productive beta chains. Rows with a matching CDR3 protein are joined into one entry that keeps the most common DNA and genes. It is TCRdb's table, rather than the study itself, that gives the V and J calls and clone size. This sample comprises about 93,000 distinct CDR3 sequences, around 64% of them detected only once. The leading ten clones occupy around 17% of the sample.

The data stem from a study of tumor and adjacent non-tumor tissue in lung cancer (dated by TCRdb to the late 2010s). For the study in its entirety: The cohort included roughly 11 adenocarcinoma, a couple of squamous cell carcinoma and 1 small cell lung cancer patients. Ages among the approximately 15 patients ranged from about 31 to 80 years, there were some 10 men and 5 women, and disease was at TNM stage I to III. Sequencing generated a total of 125,075,908 productive TCRbeta reads, averaging roughly 4.2 million reads per sample. Using bulk TCRbeta repertoires from 15 lung cancer patients, the study set lung tumor tissue side by side with matched distant non-tumor lung tissue. For each patient, one tumor sample and one normal lung sample were taken, giving roughly 30 paired specimens that underwent TCRbeta CDR3 sequencing. Paper-wide results and their limitations: The top 100 clones made up a significantly larger cumulative share of the repertoire in normal lung than in tumor tissue. Only about 15 patients were included in the cohort, and the need for larger samples and more detailed clinical data was noted by the authors. Tumor tissue showed significantly higher TCR diversity (inverse Simpson) than normal lung tissue, at 431.37 vs 166.20 (P = 0.0075, Mann-Whitney U test). Because peripheral blood was not sequenced, the blood TCRbeta repertoires of the lung cancer patients in the study went unexamined. Younger patients had significantly higher TCR diversity, and higher tumor TCR diversity was associated with shorter overall and disease-free survival. Neither the sequencing platform nor unique molecular identifiers are mentioned in the methods.

RNA was isolated from bulk, unsorted tissue, and RNA quality was assessed with a NanoDrop ND-1000 and an Agilent 2100. Newly diagnosed lung cancer patients without prior chemotherapy who had been admitted for thoracic surgery in China between August and November 2014 were enrolled as donors. Patients with previous radiotherapy or chemotherapy, or with another concurrent cancer, were excluded from the study. Surgical tissue pieces of about 1-2.2 cm3 were preserved in RNAlater solution and stored at -80 °C until use. This clonotype was obtained from a man aged 60-69 years with non-small cell lung cancer. The sequencing sample was made of lung tumor tissue. The V and J genes are TRBV5-1 and TRBJ2-5; TRBD1 could be the D gene, as 6 bases match. Here the CDR3 is given as CATAPTGIQEAQYF. The DNA is as follows: TGCGCCACTGCCCCGACAGGAATCCAAGAGGCCCAATACTTC.